In this sample, the clone carrying this T cell receptor beta chain turned up many times. Its cognate antigen is unknown. The data are from a study of CD8 T cells in ankylosing spondylitis. Study-level points and caveats: Disease-linked clones reportedly showed significant enrichment in matched ankylosing spondylitis synovial fluid. A motif in TCR beta, a set of seven to nine highly homologous variants, appeared characteristic of ankylosing spondylitis blood. Both synovial fluid and blood in reactive arthritis had previously been reported to carry some motif variants.

Making the TCR beta libraries involved quantitative 5'-RACE with molecular barcodes. Each CDR3 protein gets one entry after TCRdb re-called the 5' RACE reads with MiXCR. The table shows roughly 46,000 distinct CDR3 sequences, with just under 4% occurring only once. V was cut by 0 bases and J by 1 base, with 15 bases left in between. The CDR3 loop spans 17 amino acids. Germline CDR1 and CDR2: SGDLS and YYNGEE. J is TRBJ2-3 and V is TRBV9; D possibly corresponds to TRBD2 (6 bases). Sequenced: blood, either unsorted or a sorted T cell fraction (not recorded which). This clonotype originated in a female donor with ankylosing spondylitis or in good health (not recorded which). The CDR3 region has the DNA TGTGCCAGCAGCGTAGCTACTAGTGGCGGGGGCACAGATACGCAGTATTTT. Translation gives CASSVATSGGGTDTQYF.